The following is a T cell receptor (beta chain) sequence with its context. Its antigen is as yet unknown. The sample originates from a study of tumor and adjacent non-tumor tissue in lung cancer. Overall study results and limits: In normal lung, the top 100 clones were significantly more dominant than in tumor. Shorter survival was associated with higher TCR diversity in tumors.

The template was RNA from unsorted bulk tissue. The library came from three nested PCR rounds adapted from ARM-PCR protocols. TCRdb re-called the multiplex PCR reads through MiXCR, storing one row per CDR3 protein. The sample records under 250,000 distinct CDR3 sequences, 60% to 75% being singletons. Sample: lung tumor tissue. This clonotype was obtained from a man between 60 and 70 years old with non-small cell lung cancer.

The CDR3 region is CASRPRGDYPEQFF. CDR3 nucleotides: TGTGCCAGTAGACCCAGGGGAGACTATCCTGAGCAGTTCTTC. The chain is built from TRBV12-3 or TRBV12-4 and TRBJ2-1, with D perhaps TRBD1 (6 bases). The CDR3 is 14 amino acids. Trimming shortened V by 9 bases and J by 9 bases, and 21 bases separated the two germline ends.